This T cell receptor beta chain was retrieved from a study of blood T cell repertoires in COVID-19. Study-level background: Italy, Spain and the United States were the sources of the convalescent and acute COVID-19 samples. T cells, B-cell-depleted T cells, or PBMCs supplied cDNA or gDNA.

In the original analysis: Reference gene primer amplification gave nucleated cell count estimates. The assay was immunoSEQ multiplex PCR, and TCRdb's table has in-frame clones only and misses some. The V and J calls and clone size come from that table; D and trimming were worked out from the DNA. The table shows roughly 250,000 clones, with approximately 86% occurring only once. CDR1 and CDR2 (germline): SGHDN, FVKESK. V was cut by 4 bases and J by 8 bases, with 15 bases left in between. The CDR3 is 14 amino acids. Sequenced material: peripheral blood. This clonotype was obtained from a woman aged 25 to 39 with acute or convalescent COVID-19. This rearrangement joins TRBV14 to TRBJ2-1, with D maybe TRBD2 (6 bases). CDR3 protein: CASSLFRGSDEQFF. CDR3 sequence (DNA): TGTGCCAGCAGCCTCTTTCGGGGGAGCGATGAGCAGTTCTTC.